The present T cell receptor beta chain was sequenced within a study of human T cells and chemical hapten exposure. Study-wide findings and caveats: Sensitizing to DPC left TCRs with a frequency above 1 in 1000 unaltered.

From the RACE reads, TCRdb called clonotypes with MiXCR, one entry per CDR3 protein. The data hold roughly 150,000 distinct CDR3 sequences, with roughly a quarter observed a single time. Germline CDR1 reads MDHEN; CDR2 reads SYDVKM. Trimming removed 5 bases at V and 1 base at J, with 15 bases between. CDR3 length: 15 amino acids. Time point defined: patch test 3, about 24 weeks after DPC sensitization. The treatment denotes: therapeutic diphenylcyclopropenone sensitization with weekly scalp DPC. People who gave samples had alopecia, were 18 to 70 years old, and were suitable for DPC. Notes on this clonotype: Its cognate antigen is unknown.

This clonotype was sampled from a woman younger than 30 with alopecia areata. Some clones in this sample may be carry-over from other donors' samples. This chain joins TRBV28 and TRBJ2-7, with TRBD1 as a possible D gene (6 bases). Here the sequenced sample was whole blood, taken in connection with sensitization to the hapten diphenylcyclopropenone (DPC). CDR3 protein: CASSDPGDESYEQYF. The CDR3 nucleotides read TGTGCCAGCAGTGACCCAGGGGACGAATCCTACGAGCAGTACTTC. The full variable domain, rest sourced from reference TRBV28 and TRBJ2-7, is DVKVTQSSRYLVKRTGEKVFLECVQDMDHENMFWYRQDPGLGLRLIYFSYDVKMKEKGDIPEGYSVSREKKERFSLILESASTNQTSMYLCASSDPGDESYEQYFGPGTRLTVT.